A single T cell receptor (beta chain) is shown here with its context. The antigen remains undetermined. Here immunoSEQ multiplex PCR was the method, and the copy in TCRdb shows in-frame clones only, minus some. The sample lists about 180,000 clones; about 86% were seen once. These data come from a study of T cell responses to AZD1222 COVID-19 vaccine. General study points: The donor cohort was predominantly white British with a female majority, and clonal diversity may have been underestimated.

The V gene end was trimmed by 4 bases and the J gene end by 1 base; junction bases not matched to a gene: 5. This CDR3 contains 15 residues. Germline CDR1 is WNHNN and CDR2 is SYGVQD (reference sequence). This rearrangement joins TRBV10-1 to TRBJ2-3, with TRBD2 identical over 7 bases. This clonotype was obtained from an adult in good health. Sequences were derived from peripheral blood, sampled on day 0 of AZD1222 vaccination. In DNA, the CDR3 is TGCGCCAGCAGTGCTTTGGGGGGGGGCACAGATACGCAGTATTTT. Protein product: CASSALGGGTDTQYF.